Listed here are 3 T cell receptor beta chains from one sample, sequenced in a study of control samples from healthy donors and cancer patients. The table came from immunoSEQ multiplex PCR; TCRdb's copy has only in-frame clones and leaves some out. The sample carries some 130,000 clones, 85% to 95% recorded once. Sequenced input: PBMCs. These receptors were obtained from a man aged 45-60 years with head and neck cancer.

The gene calls are TRBV6-2 or TRBV6-3 and TRBJ1-5; no clear D gene. CDR1 and CDR2 (germline): MNHEY, SVGEGT. V was clipped by 5 bases and J by 4 bases, with 9 bases between them. The CDR3 is made up of 13 amino acids. CDR3 amino acids: CASSLNGNQPQHF. The CDR3 coding sequence is TGTGCCAGCAGTCTAAACGGGAATCAGCCCCAGCATTTT.

The J gene is TRBJ2-7, the V gene TRBV11-2, with a possible D match to TRBD2 (6 bases). The CDR3 consists of 14 residues. Germline V CDR1 and CDR2: SGHAT, FQNNGV. Trimming removed 4 bases at V and 4 bases at J, with 14 bases between. The CDR3 reads CASSSGTLNYEQYF. In DNA form, the CDR3 reads TGTGCCAGCAGCTCCGGGACTCTTAATTACGAGCAGTACTTC.

The rearrangement uses TRBV21-1 and TRBJ2-3. TRBV21-1 is a pseudogene locus. The CDR3 spans 13 residues. The CDR3: CATGGLSTDTQYF. In DNA form, the CDR3 reads TGTGCCACTGGGGGGCTGAGCACAGATACGCAGTATTTT.